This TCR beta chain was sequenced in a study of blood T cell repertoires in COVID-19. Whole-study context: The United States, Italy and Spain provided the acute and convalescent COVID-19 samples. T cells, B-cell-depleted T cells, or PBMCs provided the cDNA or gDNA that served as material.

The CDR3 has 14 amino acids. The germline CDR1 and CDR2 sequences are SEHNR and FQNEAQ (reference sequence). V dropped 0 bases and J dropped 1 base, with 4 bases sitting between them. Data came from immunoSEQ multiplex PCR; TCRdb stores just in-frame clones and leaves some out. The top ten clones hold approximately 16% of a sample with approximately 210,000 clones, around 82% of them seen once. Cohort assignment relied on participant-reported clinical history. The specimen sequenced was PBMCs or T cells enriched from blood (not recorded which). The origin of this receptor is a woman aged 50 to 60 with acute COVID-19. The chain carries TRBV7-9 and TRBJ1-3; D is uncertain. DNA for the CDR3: TGTGCCAGCAGCTTAGCCGTATCTGGAAACACCATATATTTT. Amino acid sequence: CASSLAVSGNTIYF.